This TCR beta chain was observed in a study of blood T cell dynamics during melanoma immunotherapy. Study-wide context: Standard first-line treatment here was pembrolizumab or nivolumab plus ipilimumab in metastatic melanoma. Study-wide findings and caveats: It remained unknown if the driving T cell clones were melanoma-specific.

The assay was immunoSEQ multiplex PCR, and TCRdb's table has in-frame clones only and misses some. Of about 8,400 clones detected, 85% to 90% appear once; the ten largest clones hold less than 4.5%. Indicated time point: week 3, after first cycle of checkpoint inhibitor. No patient had earlier systemic cancer treatment, concurrent immunosuppressants, or another active cancer. There are a few counts of this clone. The antigen remains unidentified. Trimming cost V 6 bases and J 8 bases, with 16 bases left between them. Germline loops: CDR1 SNHLY, CDR2 FYNNEI. The CDR3 extends over 13 amino acids. The chain joins TRBV2 to TRBJ1-2; no definite D call. The starting material was blood, obtained from a patient treated with checkpoint blockade. This sequence originates from a human donor with melanoma. The DNA of the CDR3 is TGTGCCAGCAGGCCGGGAGCTAAAAGGGGCTACACCTTC. Translated: CASRPGAKRGYTF.